This TCR beta chain is from a study of early T cells in non-severe SARS-CoV-2 infection. In TCRdb, the 5' RACE reads were re-called with MiXCR into one record per CDR3 protein. The table has about 29,000 distinct CDR3 sequences, around 5% seen once. This CDR3 spans 13 amino acids. Germline trimming cut 2 bases from V and 7 bases from J; bases unmatched to any gene: 4. Germline V gene data show CDR1 as MNHEY and CDR2 as SVGAGI. Sample: whole blood. This clonotype originated in an adult who was a healthcare worker with PCR-confirmed SARS-CoV-2 infection or an uninfected control (not recorded which). The chain combines TRBV6-5 with TRBJ2-7; TRBD2 matches at 8 bases. For the CDR3, the DNA is TGTGCCAGCAGTTACCAGCGGGGGATTGAGCAGTACTTC. The encoded protein is CASSYQRGIEQYF.